Presented here are 12 T cell receptor beta chains from one specimen sequenced in a study of T cell clonotyping in hematopoietic cell transplantation. The time point: recipient sample about 28 days before transplant, after cytoreduction. The table came from immunoSEQ multiplex PCR; TCRdb's copy has only in-frame clones and leaves some out. Of some 49,000 clones detected, about nine tenths appear once; the ten largest clones hold 4.5% to 6.5%. The material sequenced was peripheral blood mononuclear cells, taken before stem cell transplant. These receptor sequences come from a man aged 55 to 70 with biphenotypic leukemia. Some clones in this sample may be carry-over from other donors' samples.

This clone was recorded only once. This rearrangement joins TRBV30 to TRBJ2-7; no clear D gene. The CDR3 totals 13 residues. Per germline, CDR1 GTSNPN and CDR2 SVGIG (reference sequence). V gave up 2 bases and J gave up 1 base, with 9 bases separating them. CDR3: CAWSPSTSYEQYF. The CDR3 DNA is TGTGCCTGGAGTCCCTCCACATCCTACGAGCAGTACTTC.

The chain recombines TRBV28 with TRBJ1-5, with TRBD1 identical over 7 bases. V gave up 6 bases and J gave up 5 bases; unmatched junction bases: 10. From germline, CDR1 is MDHEN and CDR2 SYDVKM. CDR3 length: 15 residues. The chain's CDR3 is CASSYRGQSDQPQHF. DNA for the CDR3: TGTGCCAGCAGCTACCGGGGACAGAGCGATCAGCCCCAGCATTTT.

The chain has TRBV5-8 and TRBJ1-2, with D possibly matching TRBD1 (5 bases). This CDR3 has 14 residues. The V end was cut by 0 bases, the J end by 4 bases, with 10 bases between. Per the germline V gene, CDR1 is SGHTS and CDR2 is YDEGEE. Here the CDR3 DNA reads TGTGCCAGCAGCTTGGCCGGGGGGACCTATGGCTACACCTTC. It is translated as CASSLAGGTYGYTF.

The V and J genes are TRBV19 and TRBJ2-7; D is uncertain. CDR1 is LNHDA, CDR2 SQIVND, per germline (reference sequence). This CDR3 is built from 12 residues. V was pared by 5 bases and J by 1 base, with 6 bases between. The CDR3 protein is CASSLGSYEQYF. The DNA for the CDR3 is TGTGCCAGTAGTCTGGGATCCTACGAGCAGTACTTC.

The chain is built from TRBV11-1 and TRBJ2-1; D tentatively reads TRBD1 or TRBD2 (5 bases each). Deletions cut 5 bases from V and 2 bases from J, with 19 bases between. The germline V gene has CDR1 SGHAT and CDR2 FQDESV (reference sequence). This CDR3 has 17 residues. The CDR3 sequence: CASSATIQVFTYNEQFF. In DNA, the CDR3 is TGTGCCAGCAGCGCGACTATACAGGTCTTTACCTACAATGAGCAGTTCTTC. The whole variable domain, filled in from reference TRBV11-1 and TRBJ2-1, reads EAEVAQSPRYKITEKSQAVAFWCDPISGHATLYWYRQILGQGPELLVQFQDESVVDDSQLPKDRFSAERLKGVDSTLKIQPAELGDSAMYLCASSATIQVFTYNEQFFGPGTRLTVL.

The genes are TRBV27 and TRBJ1-2; TRBD1 aligns across 8 bases. CDR1 and CDR2 from the germline V gene are MNHEY and SMNVEV (reference sequence). The length of the CDR3 is 16 residues. V was pared by 2 bases and J by 6 bases, with 11 bases of the junction left unmatched. The CDR3 coding sequence is TGTGCCAGCAGTTTAAAGCCCCTGGACAGGGTCAATGGCTACACCTTC. Protein: CASSLKPLDRVNGYTF.

The chain employs TRBV29-1 and TRBJ2-3; possibly TRBD2 for D (5 bases). CDR3 length: 13 residues. Germline V gene data show CDR1 as SQVTM and CDR2 as ANQGSEA. Trimming left V 7 bases short and J 4 bases short, with 15 bases between. The CDR3 spells CSAQTTGPDTQYF. The CDR3 DNA is TGCAGCGCACAGACTACGGGCCCAGATACGCAGTATTTT.

The rearrangement uses TRBV28 and TRBJ2-5; D is perhaps TRBD2 (5 bases). Trimming removed 6 bases from V and 5 bases from J, with 10 bases in between. CDR3 length: 12 amino acids. Germline lookup yields CDR1 MDHEN and CDR2 SYDVKM. CDR3: CASREDGETQYF. The CDR3 coding sequence is TGTGCCAGCAGGGAGGACGGGGAGACCCAGTACTTC.

The chain employs TRBV4-2 and TRBJ2-7, with unresolved D. This CDR3 has 15 amino acids. CDR1 is LGHNA and CDR2 is YNFKEQ in the germline V gene. Between the trimmed V and J ends, which lost 0 bases and 3 bases, there was a span of 12 bases. CDR3 bases: TGTGCCAGCAGCCAAGAGGATCGGCGGTACTACGAGCAGTACTTC. It is translated as CASSQEDRRYYEQYF.

This chain uses TRBV5-4 with TRBJ2-1; D might be TRBD2 (6 bases). Trimming pared 9 bases from V and 6 bases from J, leaving 19 bases between. Germline assignment: CDR1 SGHNT and CDR2 YYREEE (reference sequence). The CDR3 covers 14 residues. The CDR3 DNA follows: TGTGCCACAGGCAGGGAGGCCCTTTTCAATGAGCAGTTCTTC. Translating gives CATGREALFNEQFF.

CDR3 in amino acids: CSGGYSNEKLFF. The CDR3 DNA reads TGCAGCGGGGGGTATTCTAATGAAAAACTGTTTTTT. The V and J genes are TRBV29-1 and TRBJ1-4; TRBD1 might be the D (5 bases). Between the trimmed V and J ends, which lost 7 bases and 3 bases, there was a span of 9 bases. This CDR3 region has 12 residues. The germline V gene has CDR1 SQVTM and CDR2 ANQGSEA.

This sequence joins TRBV7-2 and TRBJ2-7, with D possibly matching TRBD2 (5 bases). The CDR3 length is 15 residues. CDR1 and CDR2 (germline): SGHTA, FQGNSA. The germline V and J ends were trimmed by 1 base and 4 bases, with 14 bases remaining between them. The CDR3 nucleotides are TGTGCCAGCAGCTTAGGAGGGTCTAGCATGTACGAGCAGTACTTC. Its translation is CASSLGGSSMYEQYF.